This entry features one T cell receptor beta chain sequence. The antigen is undetermined. The sample originates from a study of T cell responses to AZD1222 COVID-19 vaccine. Study-wide findings and caveats: Of spike-specific TCRs, nearly half reportedly target regions left unmutated in variants. Baseline seropositivity occurred in only 5 to 7 AZD1222 recipients. With dominance at 160-218 and 743-854, vaccine-associated CD4 TCRs spanned spike.

Recipients boosted at about 4 weeks or about 12 weeks are pooled. Data came from immunoSEQ multiplex PCR; TCRdb stores just in-frame clones and leaves some out. The sample lists fewer than 95,000 clones; 70% to 90% were seen once. The source material was peripheral blood, sampled 28 days after the second AZD1222 dose. This TCR was sampled from an adult who received the AZD1222 COVID-19 vaccine.

Here the CDR3 DNA reads TGTGCCAGCCAGGGGGCAAACACCATATATTTT. Protein: CASQGANTIYF. V is TRBV6-5 and J is TRBJ1-3; TRBD1 aligns across 8 bases. The germline gives CDR1 MNHEY, CDR2 SVGAGI. The V gene end was trimmed by 8 bases and the J gene end by 6 bases; junction bases not matched to a gene: 0. The CDR3 spans 11 residues.